This T cell receptor beta chain was recovered during a study of blood T cell repertoires in COVID-19. Overall study context: The analysed material was cDNA or gDNA that came from T cells, B-cell-depleted T cells, or PBMCs.

Here immunoSEQ multiplex PCR was the method, and the copy in TCRdb shows in-frame clones only, minus some. The table has roughly 480,000 clones, about 91% seen once. V shed 5 bases and J shed 6 bases, with 22 bases lying between them. The CDR3 totals 16 residues. The germline gives CDR1 MGHRA, CDR2 YSYEKL. Patients in Seattle were enrolled during active infection, then followed longitudinally. The V call is TRBV4-1, the J call TRBJ2-5, with a possible D match to TRBD2 (6 bases). The sequence was collected from a man between 18 and 29 years old with COVID-19, enrolled during active disease. Sequencing was performed on peripheral blood. The CDR3, as DNA: TGCGCCAGCAGCTACCTTTGGGGGGAGAGGTATCAGACCCAGTACTTC. Translation gives CASSYLWGERYQTQYF.